One sample yielded the 32 T cell receptor beta chains listed below, sequenced in a study of blood T cell repertoires in COVID-19. Sequencing used immunoSEQ multiplex PCR; TCRdb keeps in-frame clones, though not all of them. This sample has about 300,000 clones, with 70% to 90% found just once. Sequenced input: peripheral blood. These receptors were taken from a man aged 70 or older with acute or convalescent COVID-19.

This clone was seen a few times. The V call is TRBV18, the J call TRBJ2-1; D gene uncertain. Trimming stripped 4 bases from V and 7 bases from J, with 8 bases between. The germline V gene has CDR1 KGHSH and CDR2 LQKENI. The CDR3 covers 12 residues. Here the CDR3 DNA reads TGTGCCAGCTCACTTCGCGAGAATGAGCAGTTCTTC. Amino acids: CASSLRENEQFF.

The chain uses TRBV28 and TRBJ1-2, with 7 bases fitting TRBD1. Germline CDR1 MDHEN, CDR2 SYDVKM. The CDR3 extends over 16 amino acids. V gave up 4 bases and J gave up 4 bases; unmatched junction bases: 12. The CDR3: CASSSAGGGVFYGYTF. The CDR3 region has the DNA TGTGCCAGCAGTTCGGCAGGGGGAGGAGTATTCTATGGCTACACCTTC.

The chain couples TRBV6-6 to TRBJ2-7, with TRBD1 matching 9 bases. The CDR3 loop spans 13 amino acids. The V and J ends lost 6 bases and 6 bases, in that order; junction bases with no gene match: 6. Germline CDR1 reads MNHNY; CDR2 reads SVGAGI (reference sequence). The CDR3 DNA sequence: TGTGCCAGCAGAGGGACAGGGAAAGGCGAGCAGTACTTC. Translating gives CASRGTGKGEQYF.

The chain couples TRBV19 to TRBJ2-3; 11 nucleotides agree with TRBD1. Per the germline V gene, CDR1 is LNHDA and CDR2 is SQIVND (reference sequence). The junction had 13 bases not matched to a gene; V was cut back by 9 bases and J by 5 bases. This CDR3 is built from 16 residues. This CDR3 is CASQRGGTGGKDTQYF. CDR3 nucleotide sequence: TGTGCCAGCCAGCGGGGAGGGACAGGGGGAAAAGATACGCAGTATTTT.

The chain joins TRBV4-3 to TRBJ2-4; D perhaps matches TRBD1 (5 bases). Germline V CDR1 and CDR2: LGHNA, YSLEER. Deletions cut 1 base from V and 8 bases from J, with 15 bases between. This CDR3 comprises 15 residues. The CDR3 loop is CASSQVGQGRYIQYF. The DNA of the CDR3 is TGCGCCAGCAGCCAAGTAGGTCAGGGTCGTTACATTCAGTACTTC.

This chain links TRBV28 with TRBJ1-1; D may be TRBD1 (6 bases). CDR3 length: 17 residues. CDR1 MDHEN and CDR2 SYDVKM come from the germline V gene. Trimming removed 2 bases at V and 2 bases at J, with 18 bases between. CDR3 nucleotides: TGTGCCAGCAGTTTACCCGTTCACGGACAGTCAAACACTGAAGCTTTCTTT. Protein product: CASSLPVHGQSNTEAFF.

The chain has TRBV4-1 and TRBJ2-7; 7 bases are shared with TRBD1. CDR3 length equals 16 residues. The germline gives CDR1 MGHRA, CDR2 YSYEKL. V trimming: 4 bases; J trimming: 3 bases; junction bases outside the gene matches: 12. The CDR3 DNA follows: TGCGCCAGCAGCCGCTCAAGACAGGGTTTAAACTACGAGCAGTACTTC. Its translation: CASSRSRQGLNYEQYF.

In this sample, this clone turned up a few times. This rearrangement joins TRBV27 to TRBJ2-7, with 8 nucleotides matching TRBD1. The CDR3 covers 15 residues. Germline V gene lookup returns CDR1 MNHEY and CDR2 SMNVEV (reference sequence). The ends lost 2 bases at V and 0 bases at J; junction bases unmatched: 3. The CDR3, as DNA: TGTGCCAGCAGTTTAATGACAGGGGACTCCTACGAGCAGTACTTC. Translating it yields CASSLMTGDSYEQYF.

The chain joins TRBV5-1 to TRBJ1-1; D uncertain. Germline CDR1 and CDR2: SGHRS and YFSETQ. V lost 1 base and J lost 0, with 16 bases in between. The CDR3 runs to 17 residues. The CDR3 DNA reads as TGCGCCAGCAGCTTGCTGGGTGGTCTCGGGATGAACACTGAAGCTTTCTTT. As protein: CASSLLGGLGMNTEAFF.

In DNA form, the CDR3 reads TGTGCCACCAGTGAATCAGGGGGGAGCTCCTACAATGAGCAGTTCTTC. Protein product: CATSESGGSSYNEQFF. The V and J genes are TRBV24-1 and TRBJ2-1, with D perhaps TRBD1 (7 bases). The germline V and J ends were trimmed by 4 bases and 0 bases, with 12 bases remaining between them. CDR1 and CDR2 from the germline V gene are KGHDR and SFDVKD. There are 16 residues in the CDR3.

The chain has TRBV20-1 and TRBJ2-4; 8 bases fit TRBD2. Trimming at V came to 3 bases and at J to 3 bases, leaving 7 bases not matched to a gene. Germline V lookup: CDR1 DFQATT, CDR2 SNEGSKA (reference sequence). The CDR3 has 15 residues. CDR3 region: CSASLSGDYKNIQYF. The CDR3 DNA reads as TGCAGTGCTAGTCTTAGCGGGGATTACAAAAACATTCAGTACTTC.

This chain uses TRBV28 with TRBJ2-3, with D tentatively TRBD2 (5 bases). V was clipped by 5 bases and J by 0 bases, with 21 bases between them. This CDR3 has 18 amino acids. Germline lookup yields CDR1 MDHEN and CDR2 SYDVKM. Here the CDR3 DNA reads TGTGCCAGCAGTCCCTTGCCCCTAGCAACGGGAAGCACAGATACGCAGTATTTT. This encodes CASSPLPLATGSTDTQYF. The full variable domain, in which reference TRBV28 and TRBJ2-3 provide the parts outside the CDR3, is DVKVTQSSRYLVKRTGEKVFLECVQDMDHENMFWYRQDPGLGLRLIYFSYDVKMKEKGDIPEGYSVSREKKERFSLILESASTNQTSMYLCASSPLPLATGSTDTQYFGPGTRLTVL.

The gene calls are TRBV11-2 and TRBJ2-2, with D perhaps TRBD1 (6 bases). The CDR3 spans 16 residues. V was cut by 1 base and J by 2 bases, with 11 bases left in between. Germline CDR1 reads SGHAT; CDR2 reads FQNNGV. As DNA, the CDR3 is TGTGCCAGCAGCTTAGGTGGGGGCCGAAACACCGGGGAGCTGTTTTTT. It encodes CASSLGGGRNTGELFF.

This chain uses TRBV5-1 with TRBJ1-3; 8 bases are shared with TRBD1. This CDR3 spans 15 amino acids. Germline CDR1 is SGHRS and CDR2 is YFSETQ. Unmatched junction bases numbered 3, after V lost 3 bases and J lost 1 base. Here the CDR3 reads CASSSDRGSGNTIYF. CDR3 sequence (DNA): TGCGCCAGCAGCTCCGACAGGGGTTCTGGAAACACCATATATTTT.

This chain connects TRBV19 to TRBJ1-1; the match to TRBD1 covers 9 bases. The CDR3 consists of 16 residues. The germline gives CDR1 LNHDA, CDR2 SQIVND (reference sequence). V shed 3 bases, J shed 1 base, and the junction held 6 bases outside the gene matches. DNA for the CDR3: TGTGCCAGTAGTATTCCCGGACAGGGGACGAACACTGAAGCTTTCTTT. This encodes CASSIPGQGTNTEAFF.

J is TRBJ2-7 and V is TRBV6-2 or TRBV6-3; D is possibly TRBD2 (6 bases). The CDR3 consists of 13 residues. The V end lost 5 bases, the J end lost 3 bases, and 11 bases lay between the germline ends. In germline, CDR1 is MNHEY, CDR2 SVGEGT. The chain's CDR3 is CASSPQRVYEQYF. The CDR3 bases are TGTGCCAGCAGTCCCCAGCGGGTCTACGAGCAGTACTTC.

The chain carries TRBV5-5 and TRBJ2-5, with 7 bases matching TRBD2. The V gene end was trimmed by 5 bases and the J gene end by 2 bases; junction bases not matched to a gene: 12. The CDR3 covers 16 residues. CDR1 is SGHKS and CDR2 is YYEKEE in the germline V gene (reference sequence). In DNA, the CDR3 is TGTGCCAGCAGAGTCGCGGGGGATAACTTTCAAGAGACCCAGTACTTC. Translated: CASRVAGDNFQETQYF.

The chain has TRBV6-4 and TRBJ2-2; TRBD1 might be the D (6 bases). V lost 4 bases and J lost 6, with 12 bases in between. The germline CDR1 and CDR2 sequences are MRHNA and SNTAGT. This CDR3 has 14 amino acids. The chain's CDR3 is CASSVGTPPGELFF. Here the CDR3 DNA reads TGTGCCAGCAGTGTGGGGACACCCCCCGGGGAGCTGTTTTTT.

The chain uses TRBV12-5 and TRBJ1-5; no reliable D call. Trimming cost V 5 bases and J 0 bases, with 23 bases left between them. The CDR3 consists of 19 residues. Germline CDR1 reads LGHNT; CDR2 reads FRNRAP. CDR3 loop: CASGLRPFIAPPSNQPQHF. The CDR3 DNA reads TGTGCTAGTGGTCTCCGTCCATTCATAGCCCCCCCTAGCAATCAGCCCCAGCATTTT. The full variable domain, in which reference TRBV12-5 and TRBJ1-5 provide the parts outside the CDR3, is DARVTQTPRHKVTEMGQEVTMRCQPILGHNTVFWYRQTMMQGLELLAYFRNRAPLDDSGMPKDRFSAEMPDATLATLKIQPSEPRDSAVYFCASGLRPFIAPPSNQPQHFGDGTRLSIL.

The chain employs TRBV6-5 and TRBJ1-1; 7 bases align to TRBD1. CDR3 size: 15 residues. Germline lookup yields CDR1 MNHEY and CDR2 SVGAGI. With V trimmed by 4 bases and J by 6 bases, 11 bases remained unmatched. CDR3 DNA sequence: TGTGCCAGCAGTTCCAATAGACAGGGTAGCGCTGAAGCTTTCTTT. Translating gives CASSSNRQGSAEAFF.

The chain carries TRBV5-1 and TRBJ2-1; D remains unclear. Trimming took off 0 bases at V and 4 bases at J, with 8 bases between the two ends. The CDR3 contains 14 residues. Germline V CDR1 and CDR2: SGHRS, YFSETQ. The CDR3 loop is CASSLESGYNEQFF. The CDR3 nucleotides are TGCGCCAGCAGCTTGGAGTCAGGATACAATGAGCAGTTCTTC.

In this sample, this clone turned up a few times. The CDR3 coding sequence is TGTGCCACCAGTGATTTCCGGTTACGCAATGAGCAGTTCTTC. It codes for CATSDFRLRNEQFF. This chain uses TRBV24-1 with TRBJ2-1; the D is unclear. In germline, CDR1 is KGHDR, CDR2 SFDVKD. The CDR3 has 14 amino acids. Between the trimmed V and J ends, which lost 1 base and 6 bases, there was a span of 9 bases.

Worth noting for this clone: Other DNA sequences in the same sample also yield this CDR3. The V call is TRBV7-2, the J call TRBJ2-1; a possible D gene is TRBD1 (6 bases). The germline V gene has CDR1 SGHTA and CDR2 FQGNSA. V dropped 5 bases and J dropped 0 bases, with 14 bases sitting between them. This CDR3 comprises 16 residues. The CDR3 sequence: CASSPAGTLSYNEQFF. The CDR3 nucleotides are TGTGCCAGCAGCCCAGCCGGGACACTCTCCTACAATGAGCAGTTCTTC. Full variable domain (remainder filled in from reference TRBV7-2 and TRBJ2-1): GAGVSQSPSNKVTEKGKDVELRCDPISGHTALYWYRQSLGQGLEFLIYFQGNSAPDKSGLPSDRFSAERTGGSVSTLTIQRTQQEDSAVYLCASSPAGTLSYNEQFFGPGTRLTVL.

The chain employs TRBV4-1 and TRBJ2-7, with 9 bases identical to TRBD1. Trimming took 5 bases from V and 1 from J; bases not matched to a gene: 9. Germline assignment: CDR1 MGHRA and CDR2 YSYEKL. This CDR3 has 16 residues. This CDR3 reads CASSGLGQGTSYEQYF. The DNA for the CDR3 is TGCGCCAGCAGCGGACTCGGACAGGGGACATCCTACGAGCAGTACTTC.

The chain couples TRBV24-1 to TRBJ1-5, with 7 bases fitting TRBD1. With V trimmed by 2 bases and J by 1 base, 4 bases remained unmatched. The CDR3 covers 16 residues. Germline CDR1 reads KGHDR; CDR2 reads SFDVKD. In DNA, the CDR3 is TGTGCCACCAGTGATTCCCACAGGGGAAGCAATCAGCCCCAGCATTTT. It encodes CATSDSHRGSNQPQHF.

This sequence joins TRBV7-2 and TRBJ2-1, with D maybe TRBD2 (7 bases). The CDR3 length is 16 residues. CDR1 and CDR2 (germline): SGHTA, FQGNSA. V gave up 0 bases and J gave up 5 bases, with 14 bases separating them. Here the CDR3 DNA reads TGTGCCAGCAGCTTAGCGTTTGGGGGGGGCGACAATGAGCAGTTCTTC. It is translated as CASSLAFGGGDNEQFF.

The chain joins TRBV5-4 to TRBJ2-2; a possible D gene is TRBD2 (6 bases). V was clipped by 4 bases and J by 1 base, with 14 bases between them. From germline, CDR1 is SGHNT and CDR2 YYREEE (reference sequence). This CDR3 has 16 residues. CDR3 loop: CASSLPDGRNTGELFF. As DNA, the CDR3 is TGTGCCAGCAGCCTTCCTGACGGGAGGAACACCGGGGAGCTGTTTTTT. The full variable domain, rest sourced from reference TRBV5-4 and TRBJ2-2, is ETGVTQSPTHLIKTRGQQVTLRCSSQSGHNTVSWYQQALGQGPQFIFQYYREEENGRGNFPPRFSGLQFPNYSSELNVNALELDDSALYLCASSLPDGRNTGELFFGEGSRLTVL.

The gene calls are TRBV9 and TRBJ1-5, with D uncertain. The CDR3 totals 13 residues. Trimming pared 1 base from V and 10 bases from J, leaving 12 bases between. Germline V CDR1 and CDR2: SGDLS, YYNGEE. CDR3 DNA: TGTGCCAGCAGCGTAACAGATATCAGCCCCCAGCATTTT. Protein sequence: CASSVTDISPQHF. The full variable domain, completed using reference TRBV9 and TRBJ1-5, is DSGVTQTPKHLITATGQRVTLRCSPRSGDLSVYWYQQSLDQGLQFLIQYYNGEERAKGNILERFSAQQFPDLHSELNLSSLELGDSALYFCASSVTDISPQHFGDGTRLSIL.

CDR3 residues: CASSPYGVEDTQYF. The CDR3 DNA sequence: TGTGCCAGCTCACCTTACGGGGTGGAAGATACGCAGTATTTT. The gene calls are TRBV18 and TRBJ2-3, with D tentatively TRBD2 (5 bases). The V gene's germline CDR1 is KGHSH and CDR2 LQKENI. CDR3 size: 14 residues. Trimming cost V 3 bases and J 5 bases, with 12 bases left between them.

This clone was counted between two and nine times. One junction end does not reproduce the germline sequence, and a read error may be involved. This chain connects TRBV2 to TRBJ1-5; no definite D call. Germline V CDR1 and CDR2: SNHLY, FYNNEI. The CDR3 runs 11 residues. CDR3 sequence reads: CASRTRDKPYF. CDR3 DNA sequence: TGTGCCAGCCGAACTCGTGACAAGCCGTACTTT.

The chain couples TRBV7-9 to TRBJ2-1; tentative D call: TRBD1 (6 bases). The V end was cut by 3 bases, the J end by 14 bases, with 11 bases between. The CDR3 extends over 11 amino acids. Germline V gene lookup returns CDR1 SEHNR and CDR2 FQNEAQ (reference sequence). The CDR3 sequence is CASSLGHMEFF. CDR3 sequence (DNA): TGTGCCAGCAGCTTGGGACATATGGAGTTCTTC.

V usage is TRBV7-2 and J usage is TRBJ2-7; D is ambiguous. The germline CDR1 and CDR2 sequences are SGHTA and FQGNSA. CDR3 length: 13 residues. V lost 2 bases and J 3 bases, leaving 8 bases between the germline ends. In nucleotides, the CDR3 is TGTGCCAGCAGCTTAAGCAGGAACTACGAGCAGTACTTC. As protein: CASSLSRNYEQYF.